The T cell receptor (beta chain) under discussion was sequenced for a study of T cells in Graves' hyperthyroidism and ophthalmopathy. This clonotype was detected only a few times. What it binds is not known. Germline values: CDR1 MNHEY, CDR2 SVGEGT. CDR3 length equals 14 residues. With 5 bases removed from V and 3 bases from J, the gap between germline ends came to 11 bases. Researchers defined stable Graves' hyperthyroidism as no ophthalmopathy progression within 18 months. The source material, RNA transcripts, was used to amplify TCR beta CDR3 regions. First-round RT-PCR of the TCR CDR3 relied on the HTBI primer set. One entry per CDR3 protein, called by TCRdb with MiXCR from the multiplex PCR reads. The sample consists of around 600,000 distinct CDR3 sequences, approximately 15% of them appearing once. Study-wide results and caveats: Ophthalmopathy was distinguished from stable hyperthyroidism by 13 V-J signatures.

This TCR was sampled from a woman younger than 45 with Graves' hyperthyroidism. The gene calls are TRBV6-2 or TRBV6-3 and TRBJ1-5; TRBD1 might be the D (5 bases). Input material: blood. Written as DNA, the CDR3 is TGTGCCAGCAGTACTCAGACAGTCAATCAGCCCCAGCATTTT. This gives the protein CASSTQTVNQPQHF.